Listed below are T cell receptor beta chains from one sample, sequenced in a study of T cells expressing NK-cell markers. No DNA is given; TCRdb re-called the 5' RACE reads and lists each CDR3 protein once. Its table lists about 540,000 distinct CDR3 sequences. Input material: blood T cells: a sorted CD56 or NKG2C T cell subset, CD4+ or CD8+ T cells, or bulk PBMC T cells (not recorded which). The source is a man in his late teens or twenties in good health. The CDR3 runs from the conserved cysteine through the conserved F or W.

CATSDNGLPGGNEQFF,TRBJ2-1,16,TRBV24-1
CASSTSGLAESNTQYF,TRBJ2-3,16,TRBV5-1
CASSPVLTRGSGANVLTF,TRBJ2-6,18,TRBV18
CSARGLAGDRDNEQFF,TRBJ2-1,16,TRBV20-1
CASRRALGHNEQFF,TRBJ2-1,14,TRBV9
CASRDSGSRELFF,TRBJ2-2,13,TRBV6-1
CASSVVGFPGELFF,TRBJ2-2,14,TRBV9
CASSPKELDLGIRQFF,TRBJ2-1,16,TRBV18
CASSFASGEQFF,TRBJ2-1,12,TRBV6-5
CASKFGAGANEKLFF,TRBJ1-4,15,TRBV6-1
CASSPGWGIYNEQFF,TRBJ2-1,15,TRBV18
CASSQPDGGRAYEQFF,TRBJ2-1,16,TRBV4-2